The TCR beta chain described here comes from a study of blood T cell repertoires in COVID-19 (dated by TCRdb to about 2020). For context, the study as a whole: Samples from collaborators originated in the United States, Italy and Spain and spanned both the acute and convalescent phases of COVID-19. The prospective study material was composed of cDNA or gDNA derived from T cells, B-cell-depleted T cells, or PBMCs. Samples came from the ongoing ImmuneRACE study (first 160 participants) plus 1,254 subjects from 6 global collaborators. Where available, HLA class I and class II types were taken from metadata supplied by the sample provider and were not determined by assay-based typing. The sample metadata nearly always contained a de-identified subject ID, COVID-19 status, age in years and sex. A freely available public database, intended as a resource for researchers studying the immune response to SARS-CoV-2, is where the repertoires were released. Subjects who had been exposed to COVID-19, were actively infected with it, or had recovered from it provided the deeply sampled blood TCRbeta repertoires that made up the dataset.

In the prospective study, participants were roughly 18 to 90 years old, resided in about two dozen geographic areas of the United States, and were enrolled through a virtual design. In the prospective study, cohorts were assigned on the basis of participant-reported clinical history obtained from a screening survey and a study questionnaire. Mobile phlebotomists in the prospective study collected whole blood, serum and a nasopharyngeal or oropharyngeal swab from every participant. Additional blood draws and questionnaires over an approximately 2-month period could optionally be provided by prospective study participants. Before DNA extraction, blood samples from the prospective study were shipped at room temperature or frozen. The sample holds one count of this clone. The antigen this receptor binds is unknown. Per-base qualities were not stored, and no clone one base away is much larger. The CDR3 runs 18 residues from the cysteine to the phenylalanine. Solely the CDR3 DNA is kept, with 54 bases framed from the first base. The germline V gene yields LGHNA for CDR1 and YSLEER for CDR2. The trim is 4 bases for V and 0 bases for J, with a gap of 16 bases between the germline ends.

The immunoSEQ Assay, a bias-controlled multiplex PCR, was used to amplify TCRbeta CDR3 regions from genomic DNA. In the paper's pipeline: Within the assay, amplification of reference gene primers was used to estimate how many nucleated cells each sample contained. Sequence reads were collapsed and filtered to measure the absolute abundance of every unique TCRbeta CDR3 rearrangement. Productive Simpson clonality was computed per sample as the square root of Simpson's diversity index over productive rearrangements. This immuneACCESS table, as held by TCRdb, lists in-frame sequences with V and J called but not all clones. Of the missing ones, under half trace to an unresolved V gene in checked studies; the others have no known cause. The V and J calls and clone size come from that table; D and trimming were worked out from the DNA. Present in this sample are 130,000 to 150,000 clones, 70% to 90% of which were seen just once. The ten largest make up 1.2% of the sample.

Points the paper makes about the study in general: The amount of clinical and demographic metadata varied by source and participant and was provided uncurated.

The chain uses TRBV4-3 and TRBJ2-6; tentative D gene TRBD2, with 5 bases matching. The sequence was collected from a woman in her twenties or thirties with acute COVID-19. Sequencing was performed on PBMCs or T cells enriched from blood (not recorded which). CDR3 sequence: CASSPTLDSYSGANVLTF. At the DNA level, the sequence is TGCGCCAGCAGCCCGACTTTGGACTCTTACTCTGGGGCCAACGTCCTGACTTTC.